The next 7 T cell receptor beta chains were all read from a single sample in a study of blood T cell repertoires in COVID-19. Assay used: immunoSEQ multiplex PCR; TCRdb lists only in-frame clones, some missing. Of about 180,000 clones listed, around four fifths are singletons. What was sequenced was peripheral blood. These receptors originate from an older woman with acute or convalescent COVID-19.

J is TRBJ2-4 and V is TRBV7-2, with D unclear. The germline V gene encodes CDR1 SGHTA and CDR2 FQGNSA. V lost 5 bases and J 1 base, leaving 12 bases between the germline ends. There are 15 residues in the CDR3. The CDR3: CASSPMISAKNIQYF. The DNA of the CDR3 is TGTGCCAGCAGCCCTATGATTAGTGCCAAAAACATTCAGTACTTC. The variable domain in full, completed from reference TRBV7-2 and TRBJ2-4, reads GAGVSQSPSNKVTEKGKDVELRCDPISGHTALYWYRQSLGQGLEFLIYFQGNSAPDKSGLPSDRFSAERTGGSVSTLTIQRTQQEDSAVYLCASSPMISAKNIQYFGAGTRLSVL.

This sequence joins TRBV2 and TRBJ2-2; D gene unclear. The V and J ends lost 1 base and 5 bases respectively, with 5 bases between them. Germline values: CDR1 SNHLY, CDR2 FYNNEI. This CDR3 is 13 amino acids long. CDR3 sequence reads: CASSEGGTGELFF. The DNA of the CDR3 is TGTGCCAGCAGTGAAGGAGGAACCGGGGAGCTGTTTTTT.

This chain connects TRBV9 to TRBJ1-2; D is possibly TRBD1 (6 bases). CDR1 and CDR2 (germline): SGDLS, YYNGEE. The CDR3 contains 15 residues. The V end lost 3 bases, the J end lost 1 base, and 13 bases lay between the germline ends. The CDR3 DNA reads as TGTGCCAGCAGCGACCATTCCAGGGGTAACTATGGCTACACCTTC. It codes for CASSDHSRGNYGYTF.

This clone turned up a few times. The chain uses TRBV15 and TRBJ1-5; TRBD1 might be the D (6 bases). CDR3 length equals 13 residues. CDR1 and CDR2 (germline): LNHNV, YYDKDF (reference sequence). The V and J ends lost 3 bases and 8 bases respectively, with 11 bases between them. CDR3 DNA sequence: TGTGCCACCAGCAGTAGGGGGAAGGAGCCCCAGCATTTT. Translating it yields CATSSRGKEPQHF. Drawing the rest from reference TRBV15 and TRBJ1-5, the complete variable domain is DAMVIQNPRYQVTQFGKPVTLSCSQTLNHNVMYWYQQKSSQAPKLLFHYYDKDFNNEADTPDNFQSRRPNTSFCFLDIRSPGLGDTAMYLCATSSRGKEPQHFGDGTRLSIL.

This rearrangement joins TRBV6-6 to TRBJ2-5; 10 bases are a match to TRBD2. In germline, CDR1 is MNHNY, CDR2 SVGAGI (reference sequence). Germline trimming cut 5 bases from V and 4 bases from J; bases unmatched to any gene: 7. This CDR3 contains 15 residues. CDR3 region: CASSPRLAGGETQYF. The CDR3 bases are TGTGCCAGCAGTCCTCGCTTAGCGGGGGGAGAGACCCAGTACTTC.

This chain connects TRBV24-1 to TRBJ1-6; perhaps TRBD1 as D (5 bases). CDR1 KGHDR and CDR2 SFDVKD come from the germline V gene. The CDR3 spans 15 residues. Trimming took 9 bases from V and 8 from J, leaving 19 bases between them. CDR3 nucleotides: TGTGCCACCTCCTCGGGGGAGACCTTTGATTCACCCCTCCACTTT. It specifies CATSSGETFDSPLHF.

The chain has TRBV12-5 and TRBJ2-7, with TRBD1 matching 8 bases. The V gene end was trimmed by 6 bases and the J gene end by 3 bases; junction bases not matched to a gene: 4. The V gene's germline CDR1 is LGHNT and CDR2 FRNRAP. The CDR3 has 13 amino acids. The CDR3 region has the DNA TGTGCTAGTGGGGGGGACAGGTTCTACGAGCAGTACTTC. It is translated as CASGGDRFYEQYF.